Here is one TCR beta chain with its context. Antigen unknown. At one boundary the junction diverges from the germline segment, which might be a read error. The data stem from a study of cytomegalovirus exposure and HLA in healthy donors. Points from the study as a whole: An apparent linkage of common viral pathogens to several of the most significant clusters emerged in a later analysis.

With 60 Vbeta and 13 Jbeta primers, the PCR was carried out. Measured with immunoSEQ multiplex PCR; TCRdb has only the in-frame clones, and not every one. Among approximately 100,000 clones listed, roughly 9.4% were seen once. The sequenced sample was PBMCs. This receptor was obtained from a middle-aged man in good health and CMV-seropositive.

The CDR3 spells CATVPDIPYGQYF. DNA of the CDR3: TGTGCCACAGTCCCGGACATCCCCTACGGGCAGTACTTC. The genes are TRBV6-1 and TRBJ2-7, with D perhaps TRBD1 (5 bases). The CDR3 is made up of 13 amino acids. CDR1 and CDR2 from the germline V gene are MNHNS and SASEGT.